This TCR beta chain emerged from a study of blood T cell repertoires in COVID-19 (TCRdb year 2020). Background on the whole study: Samples covering the acute and convalescent phases of COVID-19 were provided by collaborators in the United States, Italy and Spain. The dataset comprised deeply sampled blood TCRbeta repertoires from subjects exposed to, actively infected with, or recovered from COVID-19. The material from the prospective study consisted of cDNA or gDNA derived from T cells, B-cell-depleted T cells, or PBMCs. The samples were drawn from the first 160 participants of the ongoing ImmuneRACE study and from under 1,500 subjects provided by 6 global collaborators. A freely available public database, intended as a resource for researchers studying the immune response to SARS-CoV-2, is where the repertoires were released. A de-identified subject ID, COVID-19 status, age in years and sex were almost always included in the sample metadata. HLA class I and class II types, where available, came from metadata supplied by the sample provider rather than from assay-based typing. Overall study results and their limits: The quantity of clinical and demographic metadata differed by source and by participant and was supplied without curation.

Participants in the prospective study were aged roughly 18 to 90 years, lived in 20 to 25 United States geographic areas, and enrolled through a virtual design. To assign participants to cohorts, the prospective study relied on clinical history that participants themselves reported in a screening survey and a study questionnaire. Recovered participants in ImmuneRACE Cohort 3 were defined as having two consecutive negative NP/OP PCR tests, clearance from a healthcare professional, or resolution of symptoms. Mobile phlebotomists in the prospective study collected whole blood, serum and a nasopharyngeal or oropharyngeal swab from every participant. Participants in the prospective study had the option to provide additional blood draws and questionnaires over an approximately 2-month period. Before DNA extraction, prospective study blood samples were shipped either frozen or at room temperature. Concerning this clone: It has no known antigen specificity. The input lacks base qualities; no much larger clone sits a single base away.

At the junction V is shortened by 5 bases and J by 6 bases; bases outside the gene matches: 8. CDR1 SGHNT and CDR2 YENEEA are derived from the germline V gene. From the cysteine up to the phenylalanine, the CDR3 has a length of 14 residues. Only the CDR3 part of the read is kept: 42 bases, read in frame from the first base. The immunoSEQ Assay, a bias-controlled multiplex PCR, was used to amplify TCRbeta CDR3 regions from genomic DNA. From the authors' description of their analysis: The number of nucleated cells in each sample was estimated from the amplification of reference gene primers within the assay. To quantify the absolute abundance of each unique TCRbeta CDR3 rearrangement, sequence reads were collapsed and filtered. For each sample, productive Simpson clonality was calculated as the square root of Simpson's diversity index over productive rearrangements. TCRdb retrieved this table from immuneACCESS and kept in-frame rearrangements only. Not all clones are present; in checked studies, unresolved V genes account for under half, and no reason is known for the remainder. That table furnishes V, J and clone size, whereas the DNA furnished D and trimming. The sample table records 400,000 to 500,000 clones; around 89% of these occur just once. About 2% of the sample lies in the top ten.

Sequencing was performed on PBMCs or T cells enriched from blood (not recorded which). The chain employs TRBV11-3 and TRBJ2-3, with 7 bases aligning to TRBD2. The receptor's source is a woman aged 40-49 years who had recovered from COVID-19. The DNA is as follows: TGTGCCAGCAGCCCCTGGACTAGTTGGGATACGCAGTATTTT. This yields the protein CASSPWTSWDTQYF.